This TCR beta chain came from a study of T cell repertoires in cytomegalovirus infection. TCRdb independently ran MiXCR on the reads; one entry per CDR3 protein. The sample yields roughly 280,000 distinct CDR3 sequences, approximately 9.1% seen once. Sequencing was performed on PBMCs. The TCR was taken from a human donor in good health (CMV status not recorded). Some clones in this sample may be carry-over from other donors' samples.

CDR3: CASSRGGGLYEQYF. The CDR3, as DNA: TGCGCCAGCAGCCGAGGTGGAGGTCTCTACGAGCAGTACTTC. The chain joins TRBV5-1 to TRBJ2-7; tentatively, D is TRBD2 (5 bases). Per germline, CDR1 SGHRS and CDR2 YFSETQ. CDR3 length: 14 amino acids. V lost 4 bases and J 3 bases, leaving 14 bases between the germline ends. Drawing the rest from reference TRBV5-1 and TRBJ2-7, the complete variable domain is KAGVTQTPRYLIKTRGQQVTLSCSPISGHRSVSWYQQTPGQGLQFLFEYFSETQRNKGNFPGRFSGRQFSNSRSEMNVSTLELGDSALYLCASSRGGGLYEQYFGPGTRLTVT.